A single count supports the clone carrying this T cell receptor beta chain. Living in roughly 23 US areas, the participants were between roughly 18 and 89 years of age. Categorization into cohorts depended on clinical history that participants reported. In Cohort 3, a recovered donor had either two negative PCRs, clearance, or symptom resolution. Repertoires were generated with immunoSEQ multiplex PCR, while TCRdb's copy carries only in-frame clones and drops some. Counted here are about 250,000 clones, around 87% occurring once; the ten biggest clones make up 2.4%. The data belong to a study of blood T cell repertoires in COVID-19. Study-level background: Both acute and convalescent COVID-19 samples were obtained from the United States, Italy and Spain.

This TCR was sampled from a woman younger than 35 who had recovered from COVID-19. Sequencing was done on a sample of PBMCs or T cells enriched from blood (not recorded which).

The CDR3 DNA follows: TGTGCCAGCAGCCAAGTTCGGACAGGGGGAAACACCATATATTTT. Translating gives CASSQVRTGGNTIYF. The V and J genes are TRBV3-1 (or the pseudogene TRBV3-2) and TRBJ1-3, with TRBD1 matching over 8 bases. Germline V gene sequence: CDR1 LGHDT, CDR2 YNNKEL (reference sequence). Trimming at V came to 1 base and at J to 4 bases, leaving 3 bases not matched to a gene. This CDR3 contains 15 residues.